This T cell receptor (beta chain) emerged from a study of blood T cell repertoires in COVID-19. In the study overall: The United States, Italy and Spain were the sources of the acute and convalescent COVID-19 samples. Sample material is recorded as cDNA or gDNA derived from T cells, B-cell-depleted T cells, or PBMCs.

This table comes from immunoSEQ multiplex PCR, and its TCRdb copy is limited to in-frame clones, with some not included. The sample records some 200,000 clones, around 80% being singletons. Germline V gene lookup returns CDR1 KGHSH and CDR2 LQKENI. This CDR3 comprises 17 residues. V lost 0 bases, J lost 2 bases, and 7 bases stayed unmatched. This clone was detected only once. This TCR derives from a woman aged 55-69 years who had recovered from COVID-19. The material sequenced was peripheral blood. The chain has TRBV18 and TRBJ2-3; TRBD1 aligns across 8 bases. CDR3 sequence reads: CASSPPNWTGYTDTQYF. The CDR3 coding sequence is TGTGCCAGCTCACCACCGAACTGGACAGGGTACACAGATACGCAGTATTTT.